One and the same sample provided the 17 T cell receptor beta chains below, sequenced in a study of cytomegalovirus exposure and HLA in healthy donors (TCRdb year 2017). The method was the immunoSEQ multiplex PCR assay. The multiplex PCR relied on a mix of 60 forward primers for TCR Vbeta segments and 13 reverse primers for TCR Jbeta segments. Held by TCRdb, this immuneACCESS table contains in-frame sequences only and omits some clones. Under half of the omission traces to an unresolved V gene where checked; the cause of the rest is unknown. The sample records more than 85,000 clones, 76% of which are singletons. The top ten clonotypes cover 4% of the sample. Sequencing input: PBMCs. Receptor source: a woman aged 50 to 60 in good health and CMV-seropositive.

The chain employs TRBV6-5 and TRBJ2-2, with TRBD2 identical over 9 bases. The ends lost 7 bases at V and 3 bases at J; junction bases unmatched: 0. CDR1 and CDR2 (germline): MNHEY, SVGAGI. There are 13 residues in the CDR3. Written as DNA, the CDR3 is TGTGCCAGCACTAGCGGGGACACCGGGGAGCTGTTTTTT. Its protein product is CASTSGDTGELFF.

CDR3 in amino acids: CASSSQGKASYEQYF. CDR3 in DNA: TGTGCCAGCAGTTCACAGGGCAAAGCCTCCTACGAGCAGTACTTC. The chain joins TRBV2 to TRBJ2-7, with D perhaps TRBD1 (6 bases). Germline values: CDR1 SNHLY, CDR2 FYNNEI. CDR3 length: 15 amino acids. V shed 5 bases and J shed 0 bases, with 14 bases lying between them.

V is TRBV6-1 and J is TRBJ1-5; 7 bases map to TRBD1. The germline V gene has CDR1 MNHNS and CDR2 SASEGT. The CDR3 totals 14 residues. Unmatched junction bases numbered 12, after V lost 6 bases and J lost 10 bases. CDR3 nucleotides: TGTGCCAGCAGCGAGAGGGGGCCAATCGAACCCCAGCATTTT. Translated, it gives CASSERGPIEPQHF.

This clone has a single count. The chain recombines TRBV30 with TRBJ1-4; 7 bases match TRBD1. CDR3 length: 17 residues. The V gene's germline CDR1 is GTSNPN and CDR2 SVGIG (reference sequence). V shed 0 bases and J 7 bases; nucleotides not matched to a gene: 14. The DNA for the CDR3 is TGTGCCTGGAGTGTTCCTCCTCTGACAGGGTACAGTGAAAAACTGTTTTTT. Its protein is CAWSVPPLTGYSEKLFF. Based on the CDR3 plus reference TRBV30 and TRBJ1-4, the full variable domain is SQTIHQWPATLVQPVGSPLSLECTVEGTSNPNLYWYRQAAGRGLQLLFYSVGIGQISSEVPQNLSASRPQDRQFILSSKKLLLSDSGFYLCAWSVPPLTGYSEKLFFGSGTQLSVL.

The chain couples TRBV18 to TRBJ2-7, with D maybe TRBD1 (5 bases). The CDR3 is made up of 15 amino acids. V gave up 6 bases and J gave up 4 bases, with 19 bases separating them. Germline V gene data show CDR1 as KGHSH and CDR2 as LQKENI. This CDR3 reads CASSSSTREFYEQYF. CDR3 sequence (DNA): TGTGCCAGCTCTTCCTCGACCAGGGAATTTTACGAGCAGTACTTC.

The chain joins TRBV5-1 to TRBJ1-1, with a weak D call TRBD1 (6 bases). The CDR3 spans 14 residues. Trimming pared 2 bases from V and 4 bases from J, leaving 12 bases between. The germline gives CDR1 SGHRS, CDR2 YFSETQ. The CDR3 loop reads CASSFYIQGTEAFF. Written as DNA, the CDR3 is TGCGCCAGCAGCTTTTATATACAGGGCACTGAAGCTTTCTTT. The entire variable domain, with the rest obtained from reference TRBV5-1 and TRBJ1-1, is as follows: KAGVTQTPRYLIKTRGQQVTLSCSPISGHRSVSWYQQTPGQGLQFLFEYFSETQRNKGNFPGRFSGRQFSNSRSEMNVSTLELGDSALYLCASSFYIQGTEAFFGQGTRLTVV.

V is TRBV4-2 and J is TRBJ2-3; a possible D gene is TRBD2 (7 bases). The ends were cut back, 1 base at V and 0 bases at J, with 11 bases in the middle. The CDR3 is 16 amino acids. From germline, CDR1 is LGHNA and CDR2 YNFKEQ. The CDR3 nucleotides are TGTGCCAGCAGCCAAGGGCGGGGGCTGAGCACAGATACGCAGTATTTT. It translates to CASSQGRGLSTDTQYF.

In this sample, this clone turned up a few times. The CDR3 reads CASSPGTGGAGNYGYTF. The CDR3 bases are TGTGCCAGCTCACCTGGTACAGGGGGCGCCGGAAACTATGGCTACACCTTC. V is TRBV18 and J is TRBJ1-2; TRBD1 matches 9 bases. Losses at the gene ends were 3 bases for V and 2 bases for J; bases not matched to a gene: 10. This CDR3 is built from 17 residues. CDR1 KGHSH and CDR2 LQKENI come from the germline V gene.

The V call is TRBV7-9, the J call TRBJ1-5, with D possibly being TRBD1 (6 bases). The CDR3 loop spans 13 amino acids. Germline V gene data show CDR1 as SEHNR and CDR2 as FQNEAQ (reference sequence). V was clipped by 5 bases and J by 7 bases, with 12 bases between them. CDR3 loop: CASSIGGGQPQHF. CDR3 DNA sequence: TGTGCCAGCAGCATAGGGGGAGGGCAGCCCCAGCATTTT.

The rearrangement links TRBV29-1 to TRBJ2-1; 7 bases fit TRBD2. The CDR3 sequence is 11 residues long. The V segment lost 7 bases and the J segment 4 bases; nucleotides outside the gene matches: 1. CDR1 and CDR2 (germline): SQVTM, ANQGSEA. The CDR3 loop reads CSEGGYNEQFF. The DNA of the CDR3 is TGCAGCGAGGGAGGGTACAATGAGCAGTTCTTC.

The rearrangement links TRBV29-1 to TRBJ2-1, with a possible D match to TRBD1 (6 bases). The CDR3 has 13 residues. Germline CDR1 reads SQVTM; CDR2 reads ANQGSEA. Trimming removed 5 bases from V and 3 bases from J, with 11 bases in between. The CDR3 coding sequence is TGCAGCGTTAGGGGGAACTTCTACAATGAGCAGTTCTTC. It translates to CSVRGNFYNEQFF.

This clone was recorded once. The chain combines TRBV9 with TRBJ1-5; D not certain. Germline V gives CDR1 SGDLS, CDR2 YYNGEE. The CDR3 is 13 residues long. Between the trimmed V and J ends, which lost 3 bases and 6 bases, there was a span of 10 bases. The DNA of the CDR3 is TGTGCCAGCAGCGACGACGGAGGTCAGCCCCAGCATTTT. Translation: CASSDDGGQPQHF.

The chain's CDR3 is CASSPTTRGDYGYTF. As DNA, the CDR3 is TGTGCCAGCTCACCGACGACCCGGGGGGACTATGGCTACACCTTC. The chain combines TRBV18 with TRBJ1-2, with D perhaps TRBD1 (5 bases). Trimming took 3 bases from V and 3 from J, leaving 14 bases between them. CDR1 and CDR2 (germline): KGHSH, LQKENI. This CDR3 contains 15 residues.

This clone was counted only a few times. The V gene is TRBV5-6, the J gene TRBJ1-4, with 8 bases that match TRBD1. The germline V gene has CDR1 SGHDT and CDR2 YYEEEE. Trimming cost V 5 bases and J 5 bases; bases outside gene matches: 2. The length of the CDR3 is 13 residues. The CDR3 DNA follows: TGTGCCAGCAGGGGACAGGAGAATGAAAAACTGTTTTTT. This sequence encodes CASRGQENEKLFF.

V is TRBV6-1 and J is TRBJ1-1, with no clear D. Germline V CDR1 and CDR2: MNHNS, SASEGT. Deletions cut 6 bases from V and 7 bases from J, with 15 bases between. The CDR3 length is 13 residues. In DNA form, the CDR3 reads TGTGCCAGCAGCGATACCCACGGTCGTGAAGCTTTCTTT. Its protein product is CASSDTHGREAFF.

CDR3 sequence (DNA): TGTGCCAGCAGCTTCGGACAGGGCGCCCTTCAAGAGACCCAGTACTTC. Translation: CASSFGQGALQETQYF. The rearrangement links TRBV7-9 to TRBJ2-5, with 8 bases lining up with TRBD1. CDR1 is SEHNR, CDR2 FQNEAQ, per germline (reference sequence). V gave up 3 bases and J gave up 2 bases; unmatched junction bases: 8. This CDR3 contains 16 residues.

CDR3 DNA sequence: TGTGCCAGCAGCCAAGAAGGGACAGGTTGGGGAAACACCATATATTTT. Translating gives CASSQEGTGWGNTIYF. This chain connects TRBV14 to TRBJ1-3; 8 nucleotides line up with TRBD1. Germline CDR1 SGHDN, CDR2 FVKESK. The CDR3 covers 16 residues. V trimming: 0 bases; J trimming: 4 bases; junction bases outside the gene matches: 5. The variable domain in full, completed from reference TRBV14 and TRBJ1-3, reads EAGVTQFPSHSVIEKGQTVTLRCDPISGHDNLYWYRRVMGKEIKFLLHFVKESKQDESGMPNNRFLAERTGGTYSTLKVQPAELEDSGVYFCASSQEGTGWGNTIYFGEGSWLTVV.